Listed below are T cell receptor beta chains from one sample, sequenced in a study of technical replicates of blood from several donors. Data came from immunoSEQ multiplex PCR; TCRdb stores just in-frame clones and leaves some out. The repertoire includes around 83,000 clones, approximately 95% of them detected once, and 0.26% sits in the top ten. Sample: T cells isolated from PBMCs. All receptors come from a human donor in good health. Each CDR3 is given with its conserved first and last residue. A D gene is named only where the DNA matches it firmly. Not every row has a clone size; where given, it reads once, few, many or a size class.

j_call clone_size v_call d_call cdr3_nt cdr3_aa
TRBJ2-1 once TRBV12-2 NA TGTGCAAGTCGCTTATCGTCAGGGGGGACCTACAATGAGCAGTTCTTC CASRLSSGGTYNEQFF
TRBJ2-5 NA TRBV7-7 TRBD1 TGTGCTAGCAGCCTCGGGACAGCTCAAGAGACCCAGTACTTC CASSLGTAQETQYF
TRBJ2-5 once TRBV27 NA TGTGCCAGCAGTTTACTAGGGGTTTCAGAGACCCAGTACTTC CASSLLGVSETQYF
TRBJ2-1 NA TRBV15 NA TGTGCCACCAGCAGAGATTTAGGCGGGATGGCCTACAATGAGCAGTTCTTC CATSRDLGGMAYNEQFF
TRBJ2-3 NA TRBV6-1 NA TGTGCCAGCAGTGAACTCCTAACTAGCACAGATACGCAGTATTTT CASSELLTSTDTQYF
TRBJ2-7 NA TRBV4-1 NA TGCGCCAGCAGCCAAGTCCGGGAGCAGTACTTC CASSQVREQYF
TRBJ2-1 once TRBV7-9 TRBD2 TGTGCCAGCAGCTTAGTGGGACTAGCAGGGGAAAATGAGCAGTTCTTC CASSLVGLAGENEQFF
TRBJ1-2 NA TRBV5-1 TRBD1 TGCGCCAGCAGCCCGGGACAGGGCTATGGCTACACCTTC CASSPGQGYGYTF
TRBJ2-2 NA TRBV29-1 TRBD2 TGCAGCGTTGCCGTAGCGGGGGGGTTAGGTACCGGGGAGCTGTTTTTT CSVAVAGGLGTGELFF
TRBJ1-1 NA TRBV7-9 NA TGTGCCAGCAGCTTAGCGGGAGAGGGGGTCACTGAAGCTTTCTTT CASSLAGEGVTEAFF
TRBJ2-6 NA TRBV6-5 NA TGTGCCAGCTCCCCGGGGGTAACTGGGGCCAACGTCCTGACTTTC CASSPGVTGANVLTF
TRBJ1-6 NA TRBV15 NA TGTGCCACCAGCTTAGGGGGTTCCATATATAATTCACCCCTCCACTTT CATSLGGSIYNSPLHF
TRBJ2-7 NA TRBV5-4 TRBD1 TGTGCCAGCAGCTTGACCGGGACAGCTTCCTACGAGCAGTACTTC CASSLTGTASYEQYF
TRBJ2-7 NA TRBV29-1 TRBD1 TGCAGCGTGCGGACAGGGGACTTTTTCGAGCAGTACTTC CSVRTGDFFEQYF
TRBJ2-1 NA TRBV5-6 NA TGTGCCAGCAGCTTACGAGTCCTCCTCCCTTTGGTCAATGAGCAGTTCTTC CASSLRVLLPLVNEQFF
TRBJ2-4 NA TRBV11-2 NA TGTGCCAGCAGCTTAGTCGGCTGGCCAGGGGCCAAAAACATTCAGTACTTC CASSLVGWPGAKNIQYF
TRBJ1-4 few TRBV30 NA TGTGCCTGGAGTGTGTGGGGGGATGAAAAACTGTTTTTT CAWSVWGDEKLFF
TRBJ2-1 NA TRBV10-3 TRBD2 TGTGCCATCACCCATAGCGGGGGAACCTACAATGAGCAGTTCTTC CAITHSGGTYNEQFF
TRBJ2-7 NA TRBV25-1 TRBD2 TGTGCCAGCAGTGGGGGAGGGTGGCGCGTAGTCCACGAGCAGTACTTC CASSGGGWRVVHEQYF
TRBJ2-7 NA TRBV4-2 NA TGTGCCAGCAGCCAGCGTCAGAGGAGCTACGAGCAGTACTTC CASSQRQRSYEQYF
TRBJ2-5 once TRBV6-5 TRBD1 TGTGCCAGCAGTCCACGACAGGGGGCTCCAGAGACCCAGTACTTC CASSPRQGAPETQYF
TRBJ1-5 NA TRBV4-1 NA TGCGCCAGCAGCCCCTCGGGGGATCAGCCCCAGCATTTT CASSPSGDQPQHF
TRBJ2-4 NA TRBV5-4 NA TGTGCCAGCAGCTCGCCCACGGGGGAGTCCAAAAACATTCAGTACTTC CASSSPTGESKNIQYF
TRBJ2-1 NA TRBV7-7 NA TGTGCCAGCAGCCCAGGGTTCTTC CASSPGFF
TRBJ2-3 NA TRBV6-1 NA TGTGCCAGCAGTGAAGCGCTAGTCGCCACAGATACGCAGTATTTT CASSEALVATDTQYF
TRBJ2-7 NA TRBV5-4 NA TGTGCCAGCAGCATCCCAGGGTTGAGCTCCTACGAGCAGTACTTC CASSIPGLSSYEQYF
TRBJ2-2 NA TRBV10-3 TRBD2 TGTGCCATCAGTGAGTCGTTCGAGCGGGAGGGGAACACCGGGGAGCTGTTTTTT CAISESFEREGNTGELFF
TRBJ1-5 NA TRBV27 TRBD1 TGTGCCAGCAGTCCACACTCGGGACAGTTTAATCAGCCCCAGCATTTT CASSPHSGQFNQPQHF
TRBJ2-1 once TRBV7-9 NA TGTGCCAGCAGGGGTACAGAGCGGGACATTGGATCCTACAATGAGCAGTTCTTC CASRGTERDIGSYNEQFF
TRBJ1-5 NA TRBV6-5 NA TGTGCCAGCAGTTACTCAACTGACATTAGCAATCAGCCCCAGCATTTT CASSYSTDISNQPQHF
TRBJ1-6 NA TRBV2 NA TGTGCCAGCAGTGAAGGGGGGGGGTTTTCACCCCTCCACTTT CASSEGGGFSPLHF
TRBJ1-5 NA TRBV11-2 NA TGTGCCAGCAGCTGGAATGGGGACAAACTTCAGCCCCAGCATTTT CASSWNGDKLQPQHF
TRBJ2-5 NA TRBV6-4 NA TGTGCCAGCAGTGACGACGGGGAGACCCAGTACTTC CASSDDGETQYF
TRBJ1-2 NA TRBV5-1 NA TGCGCCAGCAGCTTCTCGACACATTATGGCTACACCTTC CASSFSTHYGYTF
TRBJ2-7 few TRBV5-1 TRBD2 TGCGCCAGCAGCCCCGATCCGGGGCGGGGGACCTACGAGCAGTACTTC CASSPDPGRGTYEQYF
TRBJ2-7 NA TRBV6-5 TRBD1 TGTGCCAGCACTGCAGACAGGGGGCTCGCCGAGCAGTACTTC CASTADRGLAEQYF
TRBJ2-2 NA TRBV27 NA TGTGCCAGCAGTTTATCCCTGAACACCGGGGAGCTGTTTTTT CASSLSLNTGELFF
TRBJ1-1 NA TRBV7-2 NA TGTGCCAGCAGCTTAAGGGGCCCTTCGGGGAACACTGAAGCTTTCTTT CASSLRGPSGNTEAFF
TRBJ1-2 NA TRBV11-2 NA TGTGCCAGCAGCTTTGACGGTGGGGACTCCTATGGCTACACCTTC CASSFDGGDSYGYTF
TRBJ1-1 NA TRBV29-1 TRBD1 TGCAGCGTACTACCGGGGGACAGATGGGTGAACACTGAAGCTTTCTTT CSVLPGDRWVNTEAFF
TRBJ1-5 NA TRBV9 NA TGTGCCAGCAGCGTAGAAGGGGGTAATCAGCCCCAGCATTTT CASSVEGGNQPQHF
TRBJ2-7 NA TRBV18 NA TGTGCCAGCTCACCATCCGGGGTCTCCTACGAGCAGTACTTC CASSPSGVSYEQYF
TRBJ2-1 NA TRBV5-1 NA TGCGCCAGCAGCTTGGAGAGGGTCCATGAGCAGTTCTTC CASSLERVHEQFF
TRBJ1-5 NA TRBV27 NA TGTGCCAGCAGACAACAATACAGGGTATGGGGGAATAGCAATCAGCCCCAGCATTTT CASRQQYRVWGNSNQPQHF
TRBJ1-5 NA TRBV28 NA TGTGCCAGCAGTTGGCGACAGCAGCTCAGCAATCAGCCCCAGCATTTT CASSWRQQLSNQPQHF
TRBJ2-7 NA TRBV28 TRBD1 TGTGCCAGCAGTTCGCCTTTTAGACAGGGGGCCTACGAGCAGTACTTC CASSSPFRQGAYEQYF
TRBJ2-4 NA TRBV5-6 NA TGTGCCAGCAGCTTTAACCGAGGGAAAAACATTCAGTACTTC CASSFNRGKNIQYF